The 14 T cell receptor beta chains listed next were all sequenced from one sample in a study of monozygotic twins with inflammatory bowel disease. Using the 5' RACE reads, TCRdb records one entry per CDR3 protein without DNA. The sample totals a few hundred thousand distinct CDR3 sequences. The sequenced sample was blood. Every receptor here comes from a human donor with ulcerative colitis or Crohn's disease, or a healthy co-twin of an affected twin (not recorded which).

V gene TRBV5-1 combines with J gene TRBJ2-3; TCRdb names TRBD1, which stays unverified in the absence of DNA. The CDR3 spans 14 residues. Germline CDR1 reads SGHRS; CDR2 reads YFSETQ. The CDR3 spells CASSGGQHTDTQYF.

CDR3 protein: CASSRERGGSYEQYF. This chain links TRBV4-1 with TRBJ2-7; absent DNA, TCRdb's TRBD2 call cannot be checked. The CDR3 totals 15 residues. Germline loops: CDR1 MGHRA, CDR2 YSYEKL.

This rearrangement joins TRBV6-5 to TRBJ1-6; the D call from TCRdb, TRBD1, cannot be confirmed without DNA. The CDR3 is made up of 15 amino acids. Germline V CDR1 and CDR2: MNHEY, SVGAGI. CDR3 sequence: CASSYSGTGSSPLHF.

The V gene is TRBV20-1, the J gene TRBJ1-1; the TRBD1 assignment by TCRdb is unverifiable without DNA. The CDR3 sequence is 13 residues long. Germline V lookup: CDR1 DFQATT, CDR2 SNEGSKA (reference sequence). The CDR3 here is CSARNAGAYEAFF.

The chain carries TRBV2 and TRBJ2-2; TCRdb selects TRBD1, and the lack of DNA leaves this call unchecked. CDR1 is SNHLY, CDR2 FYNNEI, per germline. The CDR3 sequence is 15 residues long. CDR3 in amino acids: CASVPQAGNTGELFF.

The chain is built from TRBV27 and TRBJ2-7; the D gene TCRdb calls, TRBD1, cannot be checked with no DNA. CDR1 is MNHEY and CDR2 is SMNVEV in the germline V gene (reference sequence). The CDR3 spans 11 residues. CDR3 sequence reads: CASRWGGEQYF.

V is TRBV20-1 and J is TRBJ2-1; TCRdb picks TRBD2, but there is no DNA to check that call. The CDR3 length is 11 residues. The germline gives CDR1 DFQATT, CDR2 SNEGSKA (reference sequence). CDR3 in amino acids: CSAFSGNEQFF.

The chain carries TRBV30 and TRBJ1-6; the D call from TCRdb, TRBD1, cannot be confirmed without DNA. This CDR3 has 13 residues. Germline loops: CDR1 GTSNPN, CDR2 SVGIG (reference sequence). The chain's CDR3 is CAWRSRRTGALHF.

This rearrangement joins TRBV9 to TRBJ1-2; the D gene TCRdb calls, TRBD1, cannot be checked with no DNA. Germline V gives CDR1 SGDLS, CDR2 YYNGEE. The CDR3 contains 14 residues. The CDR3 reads CASSSSWGSGGYTF.

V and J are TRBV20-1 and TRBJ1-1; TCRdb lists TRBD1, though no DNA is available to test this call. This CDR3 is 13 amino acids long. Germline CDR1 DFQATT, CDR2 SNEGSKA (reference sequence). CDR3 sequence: CSAREGTPLRAFF.

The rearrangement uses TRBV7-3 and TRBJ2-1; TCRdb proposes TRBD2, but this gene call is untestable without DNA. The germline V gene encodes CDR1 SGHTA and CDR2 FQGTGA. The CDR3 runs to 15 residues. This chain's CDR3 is CASSLLAENYNEQFF.

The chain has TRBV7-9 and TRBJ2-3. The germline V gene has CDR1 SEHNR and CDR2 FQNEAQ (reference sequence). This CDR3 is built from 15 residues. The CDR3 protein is CASSFRVGGTDTQYF.

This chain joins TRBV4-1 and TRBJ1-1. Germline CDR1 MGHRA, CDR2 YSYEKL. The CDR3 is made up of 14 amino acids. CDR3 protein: CASSQVGPNTEAFF.

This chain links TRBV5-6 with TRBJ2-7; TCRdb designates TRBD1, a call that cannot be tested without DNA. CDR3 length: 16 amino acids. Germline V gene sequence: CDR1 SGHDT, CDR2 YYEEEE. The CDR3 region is CASSSRATGGFYEQYF.